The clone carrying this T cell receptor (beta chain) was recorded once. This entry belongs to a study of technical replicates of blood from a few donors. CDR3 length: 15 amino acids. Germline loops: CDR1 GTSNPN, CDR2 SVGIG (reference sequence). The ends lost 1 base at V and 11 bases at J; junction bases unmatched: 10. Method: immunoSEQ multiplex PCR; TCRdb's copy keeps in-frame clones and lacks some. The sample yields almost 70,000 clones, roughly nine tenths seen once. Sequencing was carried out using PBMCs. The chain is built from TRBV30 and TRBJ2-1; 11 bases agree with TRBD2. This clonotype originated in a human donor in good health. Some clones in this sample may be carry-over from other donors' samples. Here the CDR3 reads CAWSGSRSSGGQQFF. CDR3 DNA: TGTGCCTGGAGTGGAAGCCGCTCTAGCGGGGGGCAGCAGTTCTTC.